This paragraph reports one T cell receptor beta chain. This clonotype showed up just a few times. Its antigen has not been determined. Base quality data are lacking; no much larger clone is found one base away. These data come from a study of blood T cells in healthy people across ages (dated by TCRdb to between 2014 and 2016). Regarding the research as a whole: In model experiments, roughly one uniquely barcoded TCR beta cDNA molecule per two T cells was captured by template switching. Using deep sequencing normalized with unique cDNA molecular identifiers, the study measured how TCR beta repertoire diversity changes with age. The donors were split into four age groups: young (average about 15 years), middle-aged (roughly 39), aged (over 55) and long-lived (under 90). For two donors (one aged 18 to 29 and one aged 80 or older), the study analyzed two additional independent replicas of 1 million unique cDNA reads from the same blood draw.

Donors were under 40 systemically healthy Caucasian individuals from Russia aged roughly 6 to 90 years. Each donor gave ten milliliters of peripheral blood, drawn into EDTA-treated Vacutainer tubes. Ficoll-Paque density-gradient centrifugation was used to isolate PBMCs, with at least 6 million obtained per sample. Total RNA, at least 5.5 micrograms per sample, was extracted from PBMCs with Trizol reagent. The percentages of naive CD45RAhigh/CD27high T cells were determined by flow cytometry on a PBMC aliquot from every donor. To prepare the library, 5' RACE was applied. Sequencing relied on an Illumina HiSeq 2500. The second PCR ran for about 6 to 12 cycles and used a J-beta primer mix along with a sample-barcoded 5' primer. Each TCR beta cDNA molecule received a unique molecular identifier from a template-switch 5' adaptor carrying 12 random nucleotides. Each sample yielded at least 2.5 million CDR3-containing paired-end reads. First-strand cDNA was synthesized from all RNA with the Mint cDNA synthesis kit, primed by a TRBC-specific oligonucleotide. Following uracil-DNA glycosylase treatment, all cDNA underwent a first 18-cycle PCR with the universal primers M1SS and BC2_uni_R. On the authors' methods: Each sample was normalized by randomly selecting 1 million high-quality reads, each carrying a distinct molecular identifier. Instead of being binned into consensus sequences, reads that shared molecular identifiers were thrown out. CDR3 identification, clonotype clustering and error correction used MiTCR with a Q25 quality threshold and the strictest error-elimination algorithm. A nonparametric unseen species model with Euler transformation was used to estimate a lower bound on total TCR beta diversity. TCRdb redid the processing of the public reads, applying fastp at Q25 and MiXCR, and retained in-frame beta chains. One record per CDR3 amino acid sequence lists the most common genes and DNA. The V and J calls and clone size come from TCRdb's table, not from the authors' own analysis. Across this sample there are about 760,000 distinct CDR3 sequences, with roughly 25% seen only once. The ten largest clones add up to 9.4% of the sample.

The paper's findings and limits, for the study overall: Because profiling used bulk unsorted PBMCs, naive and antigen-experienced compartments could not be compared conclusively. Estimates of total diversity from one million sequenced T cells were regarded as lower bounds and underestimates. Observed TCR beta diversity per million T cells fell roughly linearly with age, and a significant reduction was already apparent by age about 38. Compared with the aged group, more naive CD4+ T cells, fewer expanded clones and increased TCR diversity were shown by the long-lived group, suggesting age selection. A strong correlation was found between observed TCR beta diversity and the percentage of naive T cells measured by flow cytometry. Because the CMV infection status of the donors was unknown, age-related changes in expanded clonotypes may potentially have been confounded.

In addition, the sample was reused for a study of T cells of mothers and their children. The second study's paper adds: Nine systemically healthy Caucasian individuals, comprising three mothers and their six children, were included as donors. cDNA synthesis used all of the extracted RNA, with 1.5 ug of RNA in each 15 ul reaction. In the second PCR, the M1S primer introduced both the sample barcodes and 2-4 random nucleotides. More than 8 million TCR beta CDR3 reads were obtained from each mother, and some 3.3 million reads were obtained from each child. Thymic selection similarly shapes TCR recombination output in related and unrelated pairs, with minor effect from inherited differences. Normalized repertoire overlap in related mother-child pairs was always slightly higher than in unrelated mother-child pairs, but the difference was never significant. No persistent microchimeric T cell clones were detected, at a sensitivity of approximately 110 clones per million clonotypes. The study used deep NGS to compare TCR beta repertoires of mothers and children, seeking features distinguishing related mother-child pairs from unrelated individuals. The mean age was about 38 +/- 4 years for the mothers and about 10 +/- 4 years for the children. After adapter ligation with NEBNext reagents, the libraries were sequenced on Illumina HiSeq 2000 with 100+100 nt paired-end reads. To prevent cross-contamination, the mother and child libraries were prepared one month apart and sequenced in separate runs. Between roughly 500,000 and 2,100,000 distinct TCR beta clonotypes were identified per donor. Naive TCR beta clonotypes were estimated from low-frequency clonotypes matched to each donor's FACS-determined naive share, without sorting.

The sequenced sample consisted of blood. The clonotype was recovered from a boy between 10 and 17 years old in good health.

The base sequence is TGTGCCAGCAGTTTCCCCGTCAGGGGCCACGAGCAGTACTTC. The translation is CASSFPVRGHEQYF. Recombination connected TRBV6-2 or TRBV6-3 to TRBJ2-7, with TRBD1 as a weak D call on 6 bases. V is cut by 4 bases and J by 5 bases, and the space between the germline ends is 15 bases. The CDR3, from cysteine to phenylalanine, totals 14 residues. Only CDR3 DNA remains: 42 bases, in frame from the first base. In the germline V gene, CDR1 corresponds to MNHEY and CDR2 to SVGEGT.